The 30 T cell receptor beta chains below were found in one sample sequenced in a study of Ad26.COV2.S vaccination and SARS-CoV-2 variants. Assay used: immunoSEQ multiplex PCR; TCRdb lists only in-frame clones, some missing. The sample yields about 460,000 clones, about nine tenths seen once. Sample treatment: some 19 received Ad26.COV2.S at low or high dose, single or two shots; five or six received placebo; per-sample allocation not given. Each sample was drawn 63 days after the first injection (of vaccine or placebo). This material consisted of peripheral blood, taken in a trial of Ad26.COV2.S vaccine versus placebo. These receptors were obtained from a person between 18 and 59 years old who received the Ad26.COV2.S COVID-19 vaccine or a placebo.

This chain connects TRBV29-1 to TRBJ2-2; D not certain. Trimming took off 6 bases at V and 0 bases at J, with 14 bases between the two ends. CDR3 length equals 15 residues. CDR1 and CDR2 (germline): SQVTM, ANQGSEA. The CDR3 protein is CSVRSLTANTGELFF. CDR3 DNA sequence: TGCAGCGTCCGGTCGCTAACCGCGAACACCGGGGAGCTGTTTTTT.

This clone was seen only once. The chain recombines TRBV3-1 (or the pseudogene TRBV3-2) with TRBJ2-6; D is undetermined. The CDR3 spans 17 residues. CDR1 is LGHDT and CDR2 is YNNKEL in the germline V gene (reference sequence). V gave up 0 bases and J gave up 0 bases, with 9 bases separating them. The CDR3: CASSQEATYSGANVLTF. The CDR3 DNA sequence: TGTGCCAGCAGCCAAGAAGCCACATACTCTGGGGCCAACGTCCTGACTTTC.

V and J are TRBV7-8 and TRBJ2-1, with D perhaps TRBD2 (5 bases). The germline V gene has CDR1 SGHVS and CDR2 FQNEAQ. Trimming took off 1 base at V and 5 bases at J, with 15 bases between the two ends. The CDR3 is 16 residues long. CDR3 loop: CASSLVVARTDNEQFF. CDR3 nucleotides: TGTGCCAGCAGCTTAGTGGTAGCGCGAACGGACAATGAGCAGTTCTTC.

The chain joins TRBV24-1 to TRBJ2-7; the D is unclear. The germline CDR1 and CDR2 sequences are KGHDR and SFDVKD. The germline V and J ends were trimmed by 5 bases and 6 bases, with 13 bases remaining between them. CDR3 size: 13 residues. In DNA form, the CDR3 reads TGTGCCACCAGTGTGAGAGGCTTTGGCGAGCAGTACTTC. Amino acids: CATSVRGFGEQYF.

This chain links TRBV19 with TRBJ2-6; the match to TRBD1 covers 10 bases. Germline CDR1 LNHDA, CDR2 SQIVND (reference sequence). V shed 2 bases and J 2 bases; nucleotides not matched to a gene: 9. CDR3 length equals 19 residues. CDR3 region: CASSITTGTGAAGANVLTF. DNA of the CDR3: TGTGCCAGTAGTATAACCACCGGGACAGGGGCGGCTGGGGCCAACGTCCTGACTTTC.

The V gene is TRBV6-6, the J gene TRBJ2-7; 7 bases align to TRBD1. Germline V gives CDR1 MNHNY, CDR2 SVGAGI (reference sequence). Trimming took 4 bases from V and 5 from J; bases not matched to a gene: 5. The CDR3 length is 13 residues. CDR3 coding DNA: TGTGCCAGCAGTTCCTACAGGGGCCACGAGCAGTACTTC. Translating it yields CASSSYRGHEQYF.

V is TRBV5-1 and J is TRBJ1-2; D perhaps matches TRBD1 (5 bases). The CDR3 loop spans 13 amino acids. Germline-derived CDR1 and CDR2 are SGHRS and YFSETQ. Trimming removed 4 bases at V and 3 bases at J, with 10 bases between. The CDR3 nucleotides are TGCGCCAGCAGCCCCGGGACTTACTATGGCTACACCTTC. As protein: CASSPGTYYGYTF.

The gene calls are TRBV19 and TRBJ1-2; TRBD1 might be the D (6 bases). Germline V gene lookup returns CDR1 LNHDA and CDR2 SQIVND (reference sequence). V dropped 5 bases and J dropped 8 bases, with 18 bases sitting between them. This CDR3 region has 14 residues. The CDR3 reads CASSDSGGPQGYTF. CDR3 sequence (DNA): TGTGCCAGTAGTGATAGTGGGGGCCCGCAGGGCTACACCTTC.

This rearrangement joins TRBV27 to TRBJ2-2; 11 bases match TRBD2. The CDR3 consists of 19 residues. Germline values: CDR1 MNHEY, CDR2 SMNVEV (reference sequence). Unmatched junction bases numbered 6, after V lost 0 bases and J lost 0 bases. The CDR3, as DNA: TGTGCCAGCAGTTTATCGCAACTAGCGGGAGTCGCGAACACCGGGGAGCTGTTTTTT. Encoded protein: CASSLSQLAGVANTGELFF.

The J gene is TRBJ1-2, the V gene TRBV28, with 9 bases identical to TRBD1. V lost 10 bases and J lost 0; bases outside the gene matches: 6. The CDR3 consists of 14 residues. Germline V CDR1 and CDR2: MDHEN, SYDVKM. The CDR3 protein is CATVRTGANYGYTF. CDR3 sequence (DNA): TGTGCCACCGTCAGGACAGGGGCTAACTATGGCTACACCTTC.

This chain uses TRBV7-2 with TRBJ2-7; 12 nucleotides line up with TRBD2. V gave up 5 bases and J gave up 4 bases; unmatched junction bases: 3. The germline CDR1 and CDR2 sequences are SGHTA and FQGNSA. This CDR3 comprises 14 residues. CDR3 region: CASSASGGAYEQYF. In nucleotides, the CDR3 is TGTGCCAGCAGCGCTAGCGGGGGGGCATACGAGCAGTACTTC. The full variable domain, rest sourced from reference TRBV7-2 and TRBJ2-7, is GAGVSQSPSNKVTEKGKDVELRCDPISGHTALYWYRQSLGQGLEFLIYFQGNSAPDKSGLPSDRFSAERTGGSVSTLTIQRTQQEDSAVYLCASSASGGAYEQYFGPGTRLTVT.

The V call is TRBV7-3, the J call TRBJ2-5; either TRBD1 or TRBD2 may supply D (5 bases each). Germline CDR1 is SGHTA and CDR2 is FQGTGA. This CDR3 contains 15 residues. V lost 6 bases and J 5 bases, leaving 19 bases between the germline ends. The CDR3 loop reads CASRLGGLAGETQYF. The CDR3 DNA sequence: TGTGCCAGCAGGCTTGGGGGTCTAGCCGGCGAGACCCAGTACTTC.

V gene TRBV25-1 combines with J gene TRBJ1-5; TRBD1 is a possible D gene (6 bases). V was trimmed by 3 bases and J by 11 bases, leaving 11 bases between them. Germline V lookup: CDR1 MGHDK, CDR2 SYGVNS. The CDR3 is 12 residues long. This CDR3 reads CASSDTGRSQHF. CDR3 in DNA: TGTGCCAGCAGTGATACAGGGAGGTCCCAGCATTTT.

This chain links TRBV4-1 with TRBJ2-7, with 10 bases matching TRBD2. J lost 4 bases, V lost 1 base, and 4 bases had no gene match. CDR1 and CDR2 from the germline V gene are MGHRA and YSYEKL. The CDR3 covers 15 residues. CDR3 sequence reads: CASSQGASGRYEQYF. CDR3 bases: TGCGCCAGCAGCCAAGGGGCTAGCGGGAGATACGAGCAGTACTTC.

V gene TRBV2 combines with J gene TRBJ2-1; tentative D call: TRBD2 (6 bases). This CDR3 has 15 amino acids. CDR1 SNHLY and CDR2 FYNNEI come from the germline V gene. The V and J ends lost 8 bases and 0 bases respectively, with 14 bases between them. CDR3 protein: CASGERRDSYNEQFF. In DNA form, the CDR3 reads TGTGCCAGCGGGGAGCGGAGGGACTCCTACAATGAGCAGTTCTTC.

The chain is built from TRBV10-3 and TRBJ2-2; 7 bases are a match to TRBD1. Unmatched junction bases numbered 2, after V lost 0 bases and J lost 1 base. This CDR3 is built from 16 residues. Germline V gene sequence: CDR1 ENHRY, CDR2 SYGVKD. The CDR3 sequence: CAISESGTVNTGELFF. The CDR3 nucleotides are TGTGCCATCAGTGAGTCTGGGACAGTGAACACCGGGGAGCTGTTTTTT.

The V gene is TRBV10-3, the J gene TRBJ1-2, with a tentative D call TRBD1 (5 bases). CDR3 length: 18 amino acids. Trimming took 0 bases from V and 0 from J, leaving 17 bases between them. Germline V lookup: CDR1 ENHRY, CDR2 SYGVKD. The CDR3 region has the DNA TGTGCCATCAGTGAGTCGGGGGGTTCCGACCTAGCTAACTATGGCTACACCTTC. This translates into CAISESGGSDLANYGYTF.

This sequence joins TRBV9 and TRBJ2-1; possible D gene TRBD2, 7 bases. CDR1 is SGDLS and CDR2 is YYNGEE in the germline V gene. Trimming pared 1 base from V and 10 bases from J, leaving 12 bases between. This CDR3 is 13 amino acids long. The CDR3 spells CASSVRGADEQFF. CDR3 in DNA: TGTGCCAGCAGCGTACGGGGGGCGGACGAGCAGTTCTTC.

This chain links TRBV6-6 with TRBJ1-4, with 7 bases lining up with TRBD1. The CDR3 runs 15 residues. Trimming at V came to 6 bases and at J to 1 base, leaving 5 bases not matched to a gene. Germline lookup yields CDR1 MNHNY and CDR2 SVGAGI (reference sequence). CDR3 bases: TGTGCCAGCAGATCCTACAGGGGAACTAATGAAAAACTGTTTTTT. Its protein product is CASRSYRGTNEKLFF.

Points on this clone: The identical CDR3 is also encoded by other nucleotide sequences in the sample. The chain joins TRBV10-3 to TRBJ2-7; D remains ambiguous. The germline V gene encodes CDR1 ENHRY and CDR2 SYGVKD. CDR3 size: 12 residues. Trimming took 2 bases from V and 2 from J, leaving 4 bases between them. The CDR3 DNA sequence: TGTGCCATCAGTGAGCGGGCCTACGAGCAGTACTTC. As protein: CAISERAYEQYF.

The genes are TRBV6-6 and TRBJ2-7; 7 nucleotides line up with TRBD2. This CDR3 has 11 amino acids. Trimming removed 10 bases from V and 6 bases from J; junction bases left unmatched: 6. Germline V CDR1 and CDR2: MNHNY, SVGAGI (reference sequence). In DNA form, the CDR3 reads TGTGCCACCCGACTAGCCGGCGAGCAGTACTTC. Translation gives CATRLAGEQYF.

The J gene is TRBJ1-1, the V gene TRBV19; 7 bases fit TRBD1. Germline CDR1 LNHDA, CDR2 SQIVND (reference sequence). The trim removed 4 bases at V and 1 base at J, leaving 3 bases unmatched. The CDR3 is 14 amino acids. CDR3 sequence (DNA): TGTGCCAGTAGTAACGACAGGGCGAACACTGAAGCTTTCTTT. Translation: CASSNDRANTEAFF.

The J gene is TRBJ1-3, the V gene TRBV6-6, with a weak D call TRBD1 (6 bases). Germline V lookup: CDR1 MNHNY, CDR2 SVGAGI (reference sequence). V lost 0 bases to trimming and J lost 2 bases, with 8 bases between them. CDR3 length: 15 residues. This chain's CDR3 is CASSYSRGPGNTIYF. The CDR3 nucleotides read TGTGCCAGCAGTTACTCTCGGGGGCCTGGAAACACCATATATTTT.

The chain uses TRBV9 and TRBJ1-3; D possibly corresponds to TRBD1 (5 bases). V was shortened by 0 bases and J by 2 bases, with 15 bases between the two germline ends. CDR1 and CDR2 from the germline V gene are SGDLS and YYNGEE. The CDR3 is 17 residues long. The CDR3 coding sequence is TGTGCCAGCAGCGTAGATTTGGAGGGGATCCCTGGAAACACCATATATTTT. Residues: CASSVDLEGIPGNTIYF.

The chain is built from TRBV7-2 and TRBJ2-7, with D possibly TRBD1 on 7 matching bases. The CDR3 is 16 residues long. Trimming removed 5 bases at V and 4 bases at J, with 21 bases between. Germline V gene data show CDR1 as SGHTA and CDR2 as FQGNSA. The CDR3 reads CASSLQGMAGPYEQYF. CDR3 nucleotide sequence: TGTGCCAGCAGCCTACAGGGGATGGCGGGACCATACGAGCAGTACTTC.

The rearrangement joins TRBV7-9 to TRBJ2-1, with TRBD2 matching 8 bases. Unmatched junction bases numbered 5, after V lost 5 bases and J lost 5 bases. Germline V gives CDR1 SEHNR, CDR2 FQNEAQ (reference sequence). The CDR3 runs to 14 residues. DNA of the CDR3: TGTGCCAGCAGCATTAGCGGGACGAACAATGAGCAGTTCTTC. Translation: CASSISGTNNEQFF.

V and J are TRBV19 and TRBJ2-6; possible D gene TRBD2, 5 bases. The CDR3 runs 15 residues. V was cut by 3 bases and J by 1 base, with 7 bases left in between. The V gene's germline CDR1 is LNHDA and CDR2 SQIVND (reference sequence). The CDR3 here is CASSMSGSGANVLTF. The CDR3 DNA follows: TGTGCCAGTAGTATGTCGGGGTCTGGGGCCAACGTCCTGACTTTC. Full variable domain (missing parts from reference TRBV19 and TRBJ2-6): DGGITQSPKYLFRKEGQNVTLSCEQNLNHDAMYWYRQDPGQGLRLIYYSQIVNDFQKGDIAEGYSVSREKKESFPLTVTSAQKNPTAFYLCASSMSGSGANVLTFGAGSRLTVL.

This chain uses TRBV3-1 (or the pseudogene TRBV3-2) with TRBJ1-5, with TRBD1 identical over 7 bases. The CDR3 runs to 16 residues. V trimming: 4 bases; J trimming: 3 bases; junction bases outside the gene matches: 9. The germline V gene has CDR1 LGHDT and CDR2 YNNKEL (reference sequence). The CDR3 sequence: CASSLLRDSSNQPQHF. In DNA, the CDR3 is TGTGCCAGCAGCCTGCTCCGGGACAGCTCCAATCAGCCCCAGCATTTT.

The CDR3 region is CASSAHLQGPYNEQFF. The CDR3 DNA reads TGTGCCAGCAGCGCCCACCTACAGGGTCCCTACAATGAGCAGTTCTTC. V and J are TRBV9 and TRBJ2-1, with a possible D match to TRBD1 (6 bases). V shed 3 bases and J shed 2 bases, with 15 bases lying between them. The CDR3 covers 16 residues. CDR1 is SGDLS, CDR2 YYNGEE, per germline.

The chain joins TRBV12-3 or TRBV12-4 to TRBJ1-1; D gene unclear. Trimming took 5 bases from V and 7 from J, leaving 11 bases between them. The CDR3 is made up of 12 amino acids. The DNA for the CDR3 is TGTGCCAGCAGTCCCTTGATCTATGAAGCTTTCTTT. Translated, it gives CASSPLIYEAFF.